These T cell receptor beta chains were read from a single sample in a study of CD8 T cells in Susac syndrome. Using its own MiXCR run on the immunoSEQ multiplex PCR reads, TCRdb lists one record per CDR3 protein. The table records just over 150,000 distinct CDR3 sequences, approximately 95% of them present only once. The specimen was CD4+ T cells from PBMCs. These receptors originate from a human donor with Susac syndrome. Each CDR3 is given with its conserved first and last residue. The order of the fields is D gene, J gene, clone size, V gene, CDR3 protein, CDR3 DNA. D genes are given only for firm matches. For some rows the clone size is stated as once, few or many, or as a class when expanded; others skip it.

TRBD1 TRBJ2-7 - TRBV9 CASSPRTGLIEQYF TGTGCCAGCAGCCCGCGGACAGGGTTAATCGAGCAGTACTTC
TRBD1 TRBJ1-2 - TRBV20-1 CSAHQLLMTGRTTNYGYTF TGCAGTGCTCATCAACTCCTCATGACAGGGAGGACGACTAACTATGGCTACACCTTC
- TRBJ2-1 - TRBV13 CASSSLTRYNEQFF TGTGCCAGCAGCTCCTTAACCAGATACAATGAGCAGTTCTTC
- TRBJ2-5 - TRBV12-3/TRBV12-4 CASSLGAWETQYF TGTGCCAGCAGTTTAGGTGCTTGGGAGACCCAGTACTTC
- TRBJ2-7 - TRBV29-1 CSCNLRGGQYF TGCAGCTGTAACTTGCGGGGTGGGCAGTACTTC
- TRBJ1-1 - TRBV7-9 CASSLKGQSEAFF TGTGCCAGCAGCTTAAAGGGCCAGTCTGAAGCTTTCTTT
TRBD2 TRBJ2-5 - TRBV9 CASSVQPGGQETQYF TGTGCCAGCAGCGTACAGCCGGGGGGCCAAGAGACCCAGTACTTC
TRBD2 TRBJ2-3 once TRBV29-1 CSVDPSGGDTDTQYF TGCAGCGTGGACCCCAGCGGGGGAGATACAGATACGCAGTATTTT
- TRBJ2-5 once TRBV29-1 CSVGGTPQETQYF TGCAGCGTTGGGGGGACTCCCCAAGAGACCCAGTACTTC
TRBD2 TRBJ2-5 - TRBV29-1 CSVEDGGVGETQYF TGCAGCGTTGAAGATGGGGGGGTCGGAGAGACCCAGTACTTC
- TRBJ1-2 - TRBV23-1 CASSQSVDRIYGYTF TGCGCCAGCAGTCAATCGGTGGACAGAATCTATGGCTACACCTTC
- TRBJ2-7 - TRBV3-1 CASSQEGLSSYEQYF TGTGCCAGCAGCCAAGAGGGACTCAGTTCCTACGAGCAGTACTTC
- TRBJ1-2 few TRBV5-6 CASSLGRGNYGYTF TGTGCCAGCAGCTTGGGGCGGGGGAACTATGGCTACACCTTC